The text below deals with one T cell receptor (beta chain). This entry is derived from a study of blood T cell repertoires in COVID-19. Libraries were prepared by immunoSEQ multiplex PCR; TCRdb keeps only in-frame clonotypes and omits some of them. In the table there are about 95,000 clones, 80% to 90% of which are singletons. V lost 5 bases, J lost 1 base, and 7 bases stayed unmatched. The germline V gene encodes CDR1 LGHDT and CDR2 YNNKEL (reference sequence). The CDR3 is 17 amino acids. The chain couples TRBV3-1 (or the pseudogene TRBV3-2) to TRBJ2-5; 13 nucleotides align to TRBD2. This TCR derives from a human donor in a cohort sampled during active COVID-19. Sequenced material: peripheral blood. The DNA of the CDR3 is TGTGCCAGCAGCTTTTATCGGACTAGCGGGGGCCAAGAGACCCAGTACTTC. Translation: CASSFYRTSGGQETQYF.